The clone carrying this TCR beta chain has only a few counts. Antigen unknown. The data originate from a study of long-term antiretroviral therapy in people with HIV. Whole-study results and caveats: Missing from the dataset were any data on ART adherence, viral resistance or therapy changes. Blood specimens, gathered between 2004 and 2017, were possibly obtained under older ART regimens.

The V end was cut by 4 bases, the J end by 1 base, with 8 bases between. The CDR3 extends over 14 amino acids. Per the germline V gene, CDR1 is MGHRA and CDR2 is YSYEKL. At survey level, the immunoSEQ assay was run in its v3.0 version. Generated by immunoSEQ multiplex PCR, the TCRdb table keeps only in-frame clones and is missing some. The table lists 20,000 to 25,000 clones, around 84% of them singletons. The input for sequencing was unsorted PBMCs, taken 0.1 years before starting antiretroviral therapy. This chain uses TRBV4-1 with TRBJ1-3; D is unresolved. The TCR was taken from a man aged 18-30 years with HIV. This CDR3 is CASSPTGSGNTIYF. CDR3 nucleotide sequence: TGCGCCAGCAGCCCCACCGGTTCTGGAAACACCATATATTTT.